These 8 T cell receptor beta chains were all obtained from the same sample, sequenced in a study of graft-versus-host responses after intestinal transplantation (dated by TCRdb to 2020 to 2023). The library came from the immunoSEQ multiplex PCR assay. TCRdb took over this immuneACCESS table, retaining in-frame rearrangements with V and J assigned. Such tables are incomplete; in checked studies, under half of the missing clones stem from an unresolved V gene, and the remainder is unexplained. Counted in this sample were under 100,000 clones; 75% to 95% of them appeared once. The biggest ten clones account for 15% to 20% of the sample. The source material was PBMCs, sampled around 450 days after intestinal transplant. The source is a human patient who received an intestinal transplant, so some T cells may come from the graft donor.

The chain employs TRBV5-1 and TRBJ2-2; 7 bases agree with TRBD1. The ends lost 0 bases at V and 6 bases at J; junction bases unmatched: 5. The V gene's germline CDR1 is SGHRS and CDR2 YFSETQ. This CDR3 has 15 amino acids. The CDR3 loop is CASSLGQGEAGELFF. The CDR3 coding sequence is TGCGCCAGCAGCTTGGGACAGGGTGAGGCCGGGGAGCTGTTTTTT.

This clone was recorded only once. The chain links TRBV5-1 to TRBJ1-2, with a weak D call TRBD1 (5 bases). The CDR3 loop spans 13 amino acids. V lost 0 bases, J lost 6 bases, and 9 bases lay in between. Germline V gene lookup returns CDR1 SGHRS and CDR2 YFSETQ. The CDR3 here is CASSLVGGNGYTF. The CDR3 DNA reads as TGCGCCAGCAGCTTGGTGGGGGGAAATGGCTACACCTTC.

The V and J genes are TRBV9 and TRBJ1-6, with TRBD1 matching 8 bases. V shed 0 bases, J shed 9 bases, and the junction held 8 bases outside the gene matches. Looked up from germline, CDR1 is SGDLS and CDR2 is YYNGEE. The CDR3 runs to 16 residues. CDR3 coding DNA: TGTGCCAGCAGCGTAGGGGACACAGGGGGGGGTTCACCCCTCCACTTT. Protein sequence: CASSVGDTGGGSPLHF.

The chain uses TRBV7-9 and TRBJ1-1; D may be TRBD1 (5 bases). The germline CDR1 and CDR2 sequences are SEHNR and FQNEAQ (reference sequence). This CDR3 has 14 residues. Trimming took off 1 base at V and 5 bases at J, with 11 bases between the two ends. In DNA form, the CDR3 reads TGTGCCAGCAGCTTAGATGTCCGGGGGACTGAAGCTTTCTTT. Protein sequence: CASSLDVRGTEAFF.

The V call is TRBV7-9, the J call TRBJ2-5; D possibly matches TRBD1 or TRBD2 (6 bases each). Trimming removed 3 bases at V and 5 bases at J, with 16 bases between. The CDR3 totals 15 residues. Per germline, CDR1 SEHNR and CDR2 FQNEAQ (reference sequence). The CDR3 loop reads CASSFLAVGGETQYF. The CDR3 region has the DNA TGTGCCAGCAGCTTCCTGGCGGTAGGGGGGGAGACCCAGTACTTC.

The rearrangement links TRBV9 to TRBJ1-2; a possible D gene is TRBD1 (6 bases). V was pared by 6 bases and J by 8 bases, with 14 bases between. This CDR3 has 12 residues. Germline loops: CDR1 SGDLS, CDR2 YYNGEE. CDR3 residues: CASNPGEGGYTF. CDR3 nucleotide sequence: TGTGCCAGCAACCCAGGGGAAGGCGGCTACACCTTC. Full variable domain (missing parts from reference TRBV9 and TRBJ1-2): DSGVTQTPKHLITATGQRVTLRCSPRSGDLSVYWYQQSLDQGLQFLIQYYNGEERAKGNILERFSAQQFPDLHSELNLSSLELGDSALYFCASNPGEGGYTFGSGTRLTVV.

J is TRBJ2-7 and V is TRBV7-9; D might be TRBD2 (5 bases). The CDR3 contains 12 residues. Germline lookup yields CDR1 SEHNR and CDR2 FQNEAQ (reference sequence). V was clipped by 0 bases and J by 9 bases, with 9 bases between them. The CDR3 region has the DNA TGTGCCAGCAGCTTAGCCCTAGCTGGGCAGTACTTC. It translates to CASSLALAGQYF. Full variable domain (remainder filled in from reference TRBV7-9 and TRBJ2-7): DTGVSQNPRHKITKRGQNVTFRCDPISEHNRLYWYRQTLGQGPEFLTYFQNEAQLEKSRLLSDRFSAERPKGSFSTLEIQRTEQGDSAMYLCASSLALAGQYFGPGTRLTVT.

The chain joins TRBV11-2 to TRBJ2-7; D possibly corresponds to TRBD2 (7 bases). Between the trimmed V and J ends, which lost 5 bases and 6 bases, there was a span of 17 bases. The germline V gene encodes CDR1 SGHAT and CDR2 FQNNGV. This CDR3 region has 14 residues. This CDR3 is CASSPKGGVSEQYF. CDR3 nucleotides: TGTGCCAGCAGCCCCAAGGGGGGGGTTTCCGAGCAGTACTTC.